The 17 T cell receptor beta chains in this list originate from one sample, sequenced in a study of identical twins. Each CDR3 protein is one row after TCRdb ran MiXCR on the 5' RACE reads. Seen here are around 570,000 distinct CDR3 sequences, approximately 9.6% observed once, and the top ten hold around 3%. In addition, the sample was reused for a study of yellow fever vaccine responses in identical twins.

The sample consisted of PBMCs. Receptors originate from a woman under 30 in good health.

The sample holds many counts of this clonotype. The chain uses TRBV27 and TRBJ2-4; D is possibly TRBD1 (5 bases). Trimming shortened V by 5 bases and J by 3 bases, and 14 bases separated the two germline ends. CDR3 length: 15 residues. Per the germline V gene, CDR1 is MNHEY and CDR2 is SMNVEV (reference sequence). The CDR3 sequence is CASSPLREDKNIQYF. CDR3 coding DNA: TGTGCCAGCAGTCCCCTCAGGGAAGACAAAAACATTCAGTACTTC.

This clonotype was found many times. CDR3 sequence (DNA): TGTGCCAGCAGTTTAACTAGCGGGGGGGCCTGGTACGAGCAGTACTTC. Amino acid sequence: CASSLTSGGAWYEQYF. The rearrangement joins TRBV12-3 or TRBV12-4 to TRBJ2-7; 13 bases line up with TRBD2. V shed 2 bases and J 4 bases; nucleotides not matched to a gene: 5. There are 16 residues in the CDR3.

The CDR3 sequence: CASSQDRRELLWQETQYF. CDR3 DNA: TGTGCCAGCAGCCAAGACCGACGGGAACTCCTTTGGCAAGAGACCCAGTACTTC. The chain uses TRBV3-1 and TRBJ2-5; a weak D match, TRBD2 (5 bases). CDR3 length equals 18 residues. Trimming cost V 0 bases and J 2 bases, with 19 bases left between them. The germline V gene has CDR1 LGHDT and CDR2 YNNKEL (reference sequence).

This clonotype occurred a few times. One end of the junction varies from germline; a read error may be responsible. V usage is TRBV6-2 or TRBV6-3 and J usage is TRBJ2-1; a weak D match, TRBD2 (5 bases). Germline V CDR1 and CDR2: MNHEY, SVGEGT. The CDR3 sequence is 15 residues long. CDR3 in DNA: TGTGCCAGCAGCTACTTAGATGCGGGCAACAATGAGCAGTTCTTC. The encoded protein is CASSYLDAGNNEQFF.

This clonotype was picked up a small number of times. CDR3 sequence reads: CASSFPGTGNTEAFF. The CDR3 nucleotides are TGCGCCAGCAGCTTCCCCGGGACGGGGAACACTGAAGCTTTCTTT. J is TRBJ1-1 and V is TRBV5-1; D perhaps matches TRBD1 (5 bases). Germline V gene lookup returns CDR1 SGHRS and CDR2 YFSETQ. This CDR3 spans 15 amino acids. Trimming pared 2 bases from V and 1 base from J, leaving 12 bases between.

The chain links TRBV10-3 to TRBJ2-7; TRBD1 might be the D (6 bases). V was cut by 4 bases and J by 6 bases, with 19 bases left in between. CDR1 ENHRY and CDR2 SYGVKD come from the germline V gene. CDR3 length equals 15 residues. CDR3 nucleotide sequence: TGTGCCATCAGTGGGACAGCAGGGGCCAATGGCGAGCAGTACTTC. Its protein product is CAISGTAGANGEQYF.

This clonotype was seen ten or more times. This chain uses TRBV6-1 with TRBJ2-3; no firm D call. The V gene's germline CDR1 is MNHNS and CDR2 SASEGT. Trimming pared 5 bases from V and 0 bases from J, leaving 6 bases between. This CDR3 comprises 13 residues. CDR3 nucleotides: TGTGCCAGCAGTCTGGAAAGCACAGATACGCAGTATTTT. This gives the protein CASSLESTDTQYF.

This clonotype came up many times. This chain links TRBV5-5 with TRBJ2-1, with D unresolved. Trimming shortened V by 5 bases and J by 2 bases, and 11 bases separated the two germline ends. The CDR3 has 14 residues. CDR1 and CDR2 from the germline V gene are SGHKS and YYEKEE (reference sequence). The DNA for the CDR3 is TGTGCCAGCAGTACGATGCCGGCCTACAATGAGCAGTTCTTC. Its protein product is CASSTMPAYNEQFF.

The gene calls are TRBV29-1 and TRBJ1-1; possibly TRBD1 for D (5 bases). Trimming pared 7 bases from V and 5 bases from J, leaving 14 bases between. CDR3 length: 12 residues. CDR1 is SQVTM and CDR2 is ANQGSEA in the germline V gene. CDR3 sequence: CSALEGRTEAFF. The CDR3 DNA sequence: TGCAGCGCCTTGGAGGGGAGGACTGAAGCTTTCTTT.

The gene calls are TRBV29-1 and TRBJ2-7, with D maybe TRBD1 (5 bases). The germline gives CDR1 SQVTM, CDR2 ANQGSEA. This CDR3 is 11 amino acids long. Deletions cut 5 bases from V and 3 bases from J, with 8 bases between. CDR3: CSVIQDYEQYF. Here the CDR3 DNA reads TGCAGCGTTATACAGGACTACGAGCAGTACTTC.

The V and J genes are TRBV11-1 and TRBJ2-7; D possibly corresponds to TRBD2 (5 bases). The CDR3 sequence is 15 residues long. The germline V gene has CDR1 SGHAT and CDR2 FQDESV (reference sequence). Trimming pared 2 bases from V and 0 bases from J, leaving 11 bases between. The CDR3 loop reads CASSLSTGNSYEQYF. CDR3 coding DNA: TGTGCCAGCAGCTTATCTACGGGGAACTCCTACGAGCAGTACTTC.

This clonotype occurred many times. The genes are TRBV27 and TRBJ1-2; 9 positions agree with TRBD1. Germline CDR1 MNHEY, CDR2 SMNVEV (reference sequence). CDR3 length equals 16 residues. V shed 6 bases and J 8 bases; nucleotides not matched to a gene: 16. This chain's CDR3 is CASRPPTGQGLKGYTF. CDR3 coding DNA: TGTGCCAGCAGACCCCCTACGGGACAGGGACTGAAGGGCTACACCTTC.

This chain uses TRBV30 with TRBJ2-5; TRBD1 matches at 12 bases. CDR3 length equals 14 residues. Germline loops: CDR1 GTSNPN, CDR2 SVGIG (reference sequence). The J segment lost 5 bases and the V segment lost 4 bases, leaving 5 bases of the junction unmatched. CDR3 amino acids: CAWTGTGGLETQYF. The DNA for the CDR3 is TGTGCCTGGACCGGGACAGGGGGCTTGGAGACCCAGTACTTC. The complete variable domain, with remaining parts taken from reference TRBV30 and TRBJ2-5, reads SQTIHQWPATLVQPVGSPLSLECTVEGTSNPNLYWYRQAAGRGLQLLFYSVGIGQISSEVPQNLSASRPQDRQFILSSKKLLLSDSGFYLCAWTGTGGLETQYFGPGTRLLVL.

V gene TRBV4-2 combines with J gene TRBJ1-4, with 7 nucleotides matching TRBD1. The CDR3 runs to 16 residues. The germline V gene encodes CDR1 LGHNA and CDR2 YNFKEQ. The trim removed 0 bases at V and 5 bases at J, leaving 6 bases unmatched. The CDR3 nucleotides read TGTGCCAGCAGCCAAGAGAGGGCAGGGGGGAATGAAAAACTGTTTTTT. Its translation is CASSQERAGGNEKLFF.

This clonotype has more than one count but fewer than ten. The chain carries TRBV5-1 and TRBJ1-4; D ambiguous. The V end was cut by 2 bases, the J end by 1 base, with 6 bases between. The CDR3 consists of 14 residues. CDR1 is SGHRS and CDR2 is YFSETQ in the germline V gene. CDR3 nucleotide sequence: TGCGCCAGCAGCTTCGAGGGAACTAATGAAAAACTGTTTTTT. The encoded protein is CASSFEGTNEKLFF.

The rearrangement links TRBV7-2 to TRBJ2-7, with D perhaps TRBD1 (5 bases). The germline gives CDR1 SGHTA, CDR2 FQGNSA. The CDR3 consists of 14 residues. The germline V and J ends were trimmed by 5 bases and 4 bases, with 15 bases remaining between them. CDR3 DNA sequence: TGTGCCAGCAGCCTATCCCCAGGGTTATACGAGCAGTACTTC. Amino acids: CASSLSPGLYEQYF.

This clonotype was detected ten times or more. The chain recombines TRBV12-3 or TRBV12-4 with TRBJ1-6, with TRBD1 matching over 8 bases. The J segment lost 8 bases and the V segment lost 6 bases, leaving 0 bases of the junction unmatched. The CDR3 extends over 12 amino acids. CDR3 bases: TGTGCCAGCAGGGGACAGGATTCACCCCTCCACTTT. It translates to CASRGQDSPLHF.